The entry below gives a single TCR beta chain sequence along with its context. These data belong to a study of T cell repertoires in cytomegalovirus infection. The wider study: Public TCR beta signatures provided an indication of both CMV infection and a matching HLA type.

TCRdb re-called the reads through MiXCR, storing one row per CDR3 protein. The sample shows over 150,000 distinct CDR3 sequences, over 13% of them seen only once. Trimming removed 0 bases at V and 0 bases at J, with 11 bases between. Germline V gives CDR1 LGHNA, CDR2 YNFKEQ. CDR3 length: 16 residues. The sequenced sample consisted of PBMCs. The chain is built from TRBV4-2 and TRBJ1-1; possibly TRBD1 for D (5 bases). The receptor was isolated from a human donor in good health (CMV status not recorded). Some clones in this sample may be carry-over from other donors' samples. The CDR3 nucleotides are TGTGCCAGCAGCCAAGATGACAGTAACATGAACACTGAAGCTTTCTTT. The encoded protein is CASSQDDSNMNTEAFF.